This TCR beta chain was identified in a study of shared clonotypes between healthy human individuals. Participating donors were healthy, HIV-negative adults free of recent acute infections or vaccinations. At a deep level, the assay was run. Sequenced by immunoSEQ multiplex PCR; TCRdb stores in-frame clones only, minus some. The table records over 2 million clones, 85% to 95% of them present only once. Details on this clone: The antigen remains undetermined. The sample contains more than one DNA sequence encoding this CDR3.

Findings and limits, study-wide: Despite large depth, rarefaction showed incomplete sorted-subset sequencing. Memory subsets generally showed smaller estimated richness than naive subsets did.

Germline CDR1 reads SGHDT; CDR2 reads YYEEEE. The V gene lost 1 base and the J gene lost 5 bases, with 6 bases spanning the gap. The CDR3 is made up of 12 amino acids. Sequenced sample: naive CD4+ T cells sorted from blood. The sample's subset: CD45RA+ positively selected. This chain joins TRBV5-6 and TRBJ1-2; D unresolved. The clonotype was recovered from a man between 18 and 35 years old in good health. In nucleotides, the CDR3 is TGTGCCAGCAGCTTGAGAGGGTATGGCTACACCTTC. It translates to CASSLRGYGYTF.